The T cell receptor (beta chain) under discussion was sequenced for a study of siplizumab effects on memory and regulatory T cells. The protocol was immunoSEQ multiplex PCR, while the TCRdb copy is restricted to in-frame clones and leaves out a portion. There are about 120,000 clones in the sample; roughly 93% occur only once, and over 0.15% lies in the top ten. The CDR3 is 13 amino acids. Germline assignment: CDR1 MNHEY and CDR2 SMNVEV (reference sequence). Unmatched junction bases numbered 4, after V lost 6 bases and J lost 4 bases. What was sequenced was non-Treg CD4+ T cells sorted from blood. This clonotype was sampled from a human donor in good health. The chain links TRBV27 to TRBJ2-5; 8 nucleotides align to TRBD2. CDR3 in amino acids: CASRSLAAETQYF. The DNA of the CDR3 is TGTGCCAGCAGGTCACTAGCGGCAGAGACCCAGTACTTC.